Listed below are T cell receptor beta chains from one sample, sequenced in a study of cytomegalovirus exposure and HLA in healthy donors. Clones were sequenced by immunoSEQ multiplex PCR, and TCRdb holds only the in-frame ones, with some missing. Found here are around 78,000 clones, about 60% of them singletons; the top ten hold 4.5% to 6%. The sequenced sample was PBMCs. All receptors derive from a man between 25 and 39 years old in good health and CMV-seropositive. Each CDR3 is given with its conserved first and last residue. D genes are given only for firm matches. Not every row has a clone size; where given, it reads once, few, many or a size class.

v_call	j_call	d_call	clone_size	cdr3_aa	cdr3_nt
TRBV6-6	TRBJ2-2	-	-	CASSYGGTENTGELFF	TGTGCCAGCAGTTACGGGGGGACGGAAAACACCGGGGAGCTGTTTTTT
TRBV19	TRBJ2-7	TRBD2	few	CASSGTSGRATSYEQYF	TGTGCCAGTAGTGGGACTAGCGGGAGGGCCACGTCCTACGAGCAGTACTTC
TRBV27	TRBJ2-1	TRBD2	few	CASSLSTSGGVPYNEQFF	TGTGCCAGCAGTCTCTCTACTAGCGGGGGGGTCCCGTACAATGAGCAGTTCTTC
TRBV7-9	TRBJ2-1	TRBD2	-	CASSLGLGDGHEQFF	TGTGCCAGCAGCCTAGGACTAGGGGACGGGCATGAGCAGTTCTTC
TRBV29-1	TRBJ2-3	-	-	CSAAPKGGTDTQYF	TGCAGCGCCGCCCCTAAAGGGGGCACAGATACGCAGTATTTT
TRBV2	TRBJ2-2	-	-	CASSEWETGELFF	TGTGCCAGCAGTGAATGGGAGACCGGGGAGCTGTTTTTT
TRBV6-4	TRBJ2-1	-	few	CASSVEGGPYNEQFF	TGTGCCAGCAGTGTAGAGGGGGGGCCCTACAATGAGCAGTTCTTC
TRBV4-3	TRBJ2-7	TRBD1	-	CASSQEGQGNYEQYF	TGCGCCAGCAGCCAAGAGGGACAGGGGAACTACGAGCAGTACTTC
TRBV9	TRBJ2-3	TRBD1	few	CASSVSDRSTDTQYF	TGTGCCAGCAGCGTATCGGACAGGAGCACAGATACGCAGTATTTT
TRBV7-9	TRBJ2-3	TRBD2	-	CASSADRLAGSTDTQYF	TGTGCCAGCAGCGCCGACCGGCTAGCGGGGAGCACAGATACGCAGTATTTT
TRBV11-2	TRBJ2-1	-	-	CASSLDPGKYNEQFF	TGTGCCAGCAGCTTAGATCCGGGGAAATACAATGAGCAGTTCTTC
TRBV10-1	TRBJ1-3	-	-	CASSEGLPGNTIYF	TGCGCCAGCAGTGAGGGGCTTCCTGGAAACACCATATATTTT
TRBV11-2	TRBJ2-1	TRBD1	-	CASSLDAGGSYNEQFF	TGTGCCAGCAGCTTAGATGCAGGGGGCTCCTACAATGAGCAGTTCTTC
TRBV5-1	TRBJ2-2	-	-	CASSFGLPASGELFF	TGCGCCAGCAGCTTCGGTCTTCCCGCCTCCGGGGAGCTGTTTTTT
TRBV5-1	TRBJ2-2	-	once	CASSFGGVTGELFF	TGCGCCAGCAGCTTTGGGGGCGTCACCGGGGAGCTGTTTTTT
TRBV30	TRBJ1-3	-	few	CAWSSLSGNTIYF	TGTGCCTGGAGTTCCCTCTCTGGAAACACCATATATTTT
TRBV28	TRBJ2-7	TRBD2	-	CASRRMTSGSYEQYF	TGTGCCAGCAGGCGAATGACTAGCGGGAGCTACGAGCAGTACTTC
TRBV2	TRBJ1-5	TRBD1	-	CASSEGQVIARNQPQHF	TGTGCCAGCAGTGAGGGACAGGTAATAGCACGCAATCAGCCCCAGCATTTT
TRBV7-2	TRBJ2-3	-	-	CASSVGTSTDTQYF	TGTGCCAGCAGCGTAGGGACAAGCACAGATACGCAGTATTTT
TRBV7-8	TRBJ2-1	TRBD2	few	CASSLLAVWNEQFF	TGTGCCAGCAGCTTACTAGCGGTGTGGAATGAGCAGTTCTTC
TRBV7-3	TRBJ2-7	TRBD2	-	CASSFSRTSEQYF	TGTGCCAGCAGCTTTTCGAGGACTAGCGAGCAGTACTTC
TRBV7-6	TRBJ1-2	-	-	CASSQSRNGYGYTF	TGTGCCAGCAGCCAGTCCAGGAACGGCTATGGCTACACCTTC
TRBV14	TRBJ2-7	-	-	CASSQADSFGEQYF	TGTGCCAGCAGCCAAGCGGACAGCTTTGGCGAGCAGTACTTC
TRBV29-1	TRBJ2-3	TRBD1	few	CSVGDRVLHDTQYF	TGCAGCGTGGGCGACAGGGTCCTCCACGATACGCAGTATTTT
TRBV5-6	TRBJ1-4	TRBD1	once	CASSLIRGRGEKLFF	TGTGCCAGCAGCTTGATCAGGGGGCGCGGTGAAAAACTGTTTTTT
TRBV6-5	TRBJ1-5	-	-	CASSYGGGSQPQHF	TGTGCCAGCAGTTACGGTGGCGGTAGTCAGCCCCAGCATTTT
TRBV15	TRBJ2-7	-	-	CATSRDLRDRSYEQYF	TGTGCCACCAGCAGAGATCTGAGAGACAGATCCTACGAGCAGTACTTC
TRBV7-3	TRBJ2-2	TRBD1	few	CASSFDRAGELFF	TGTGCCAGCAGCTTCGACAGGGCTGGGGAGCTGTTTTTT
TRBV7-9	TRBJ2-1	TRBD2	-	CASRTGRGTPSMSTEFF	TGTGCCAGCCGAACGGGGAGGGGCACTCCCTCAATGAGCACGGAGTTCTTC
TRBV6-1	TRBJ2-1	TRBD2	-	CASSALAGVNEQFF	TGTGCCAGCAGTGCCCTGGCGGGAGTAAATGAGCAGTTCTTC
TRBV28	TRBJ2-5	TRBD1	-	CASSGETGWNRETQYF	TGTGCCAGCAGTGGGGAGACAGGGTGGAATCGAGAGACCCAGTACTTC
TRBV6-6	TRBJ1-1	-	-	CASIKVEDNEAFF	TGTGCCAGCATTAAAGTAGAGGACAATGAAGCTTTCTTT
TRBV14	TRBJ2-7	-	-	CASSPAGTYEQYF	TGTGCCAGCAGTCCGGCAGGGACCTACGAGCAGTACTTC
TRBV28	TRBJ1-4	-	-	CATLVGGGQATNEKLFF	TGTGCCACCCTGGTTGGGGGAGGTCAAGCAACTAATGAAAAACTGTTTTTT